Listed here are 21 T cell receptor beta chains from one sample, sequenced in a study of blood T cell repertoires in COVID-19. The repertoire was sequenced with immunoSEQ multiplex PCR; TCRdb's copy has only in-frame clones and lacks some. Of under 50,000 clones listed, around 74% are singletons. Sequencing was carried out using peripheral blood. The receptor set was obtained from a man aged 65 to 79 with acute or convalescent COVID-19.

The sample holds one count of this clone. This chain connects TRBV28 to TRBJ1-5; a weak D match, TRBD1 (6 bases). Germline CDR1 reads MDHEN; CDR2 reads SYDVKM. Trimming removed 7 bases from V and 5 bases from J, with 12 bases in between. The CDR3 has 13 residues. The CDR3 nucleotides read TGTGCCAGCACCCCGACAGGTTATCAGCCCCAGCATTTT. Protein product: CASTPTGYQPQHF.

This sequence joins TRBV2 and TRBJ2-1; 7 nucleotides align to TRBD1. The germline V gene has CDR1 SNHLY and CDR2 FYNNEI. V lost 6 bases to trimming and J lost 7 bases; unmatched junction nucleotides: 0. The CDR3 runs 11 residues. The CDR3 DNA sequence: TGTGCCAGCAGGACAGGGAATGAGCAGTTCTTC. It yields the protein CASRTGNEQFF.

The CDR3 protein is CSGRRSVDEQFF. In DNA form, the CDR3 reads TGCAGCGGAAGGCGGTCGGTCGATGAGCAGTTCTTC. The genes are TRBV29-1 and TRBJ2-1, with D hard to call. Germline V CDR1 and CDR2: SQVTM, ANQGSEA. Trimming cost V 7 bases and J 8 bases, with 15 bases left between them. The CDR3 spans 12 residues.

The rearrangement links TRBV5-5 to TRBJ2-3, with 7 bases matching TRBD1. Per the germline V gene, CDR1 is SGHKS and CDR2 is YYEKEE (reference sequence). There are 17 residues in the CDR3. The junction had 9 bases not matched to a gene; V was cut back by 0 bases and J by 2 bases. The CDR3 loop is CASSLGTGIPYTDTQYF. The DNA of the CDR3 is TGTGCCAGCAGCTTGGGGACAGGAATACCCTACACAGATACGCAGTATTTT.

J is TRBJ1-5 and V is TRBV7-9; no clear D gene. Germline loops: CDR1 SEHNR, CDR2 FQNEAQ (reference sequence). This CDR3 is built from 16 residues. V lost 1 base and J 7 bases, leaving 17 bases between the germline ends. The CDR3 spells CASSLGGGGLGQPQHF. The CDR3 region has the DNA TGTGCCAGCAGCTTAGGAGGAGGAGGCCTTGGGCAGCCCCAGCATTTT.

The rearrangement links TRBV28 to TRBJ2-1; unclear D gene. Trimming shortened V by 5 bases and J by 4 bases, and 6 bases separated the two germline ends. CDR3 size: 12 residues. Germline V gives CDR1 MDHEN, CDR2 SYDVKM. CDR3 sequence reads: CASSLLYNEQFF. In DNA, the CDR3 is TGTGCCAGCAGTCTCCTGTACAATGAGCAGTTCTTC.

Only one count was recorded for this clone. The V gene is TRBV5-4, the J gene TRBJ2-3; D remains unclear. With 0 bases removed from V and 0 bases from J, the gap between germline ends came to 11 bases. CDR1 is SGHNT and CDR2 is YYREEE in the germline V gene (reference sequence). The CDR3 has 16 amino acids. CDR3 sequence reads: CASSLVISESTDTQYF. Here the CDR3 DNA reads TGTGCCAGCAGCTTGGTAATTTCGGAGAGCACAGATACGCAGTATTTT. The full variable domain, rest sourced from reference TRBV5-4 and TRBJ2-3, is ETGVTQSPTHLIKTRGQQVTLRCSSQSGHNTVSWYQQALGQGPQFIFQYYREEENGRGNFPPRFSGLQFPNYSSELNVNALELDDSALYLCASSLVISESTDTQYFGPGTRLTVL.

The CDR3 loop is CASTSGSTDTQYF. Here the CDR3 DNA reads TGCGCCAGCACTAGCGGGAGTACAGATACGCAGTATTTT. This chain links TRBV5-1 with TRBJ2-3, with 10 bases that match TRBD2. Trimming at V came to 6 bases and at J to 3 bases, leaving 1 base not matched to a gene. The CDR3 length is 13 residues. The germline V gene encodes CDR1 SGHRS and CDR2 YFSETQ.

The rearrangement links TRBV28 to TRBJ1-6; possibly TRBD1 for D (5 bases). The V gene's germline CDR1 is MDHEN and CDR2 SYDVKM. Trimming took 2 bases from V and 13 from J, leaving 15 bases between them. The CDR3 sequence is 14 residues long. Here the CDR3 reads CASSLGQGGVPLHF. The CDR3 coding sequence is TGTGCCAGCAGTTTAGGCCAGGGTGGAGTTCCCCTCCACTTT.

The chain uses TRBV19 and TRBJ2-3, with 10 bases identical to TRBD2. Per the germline V gene, CDR1 is LNHDA and CDR2 is SQIVND (reference sequence). The CDR3 extends over 16 amino acids. V lost 1 base and J lost 6; bases outside the gene matches: 7. CDR3 in amino acids: CASSIVLAGAGDTQYF. CDR3 DNA: TGTGCCAGTAGTATAGTTCTAGCGGGAGCTGGTGATACGCAGTATTTT.

The V call is TRBV28, the J call TRBJ1-4, with 7 positions matching TRBD1. V shed 5 bases, J shed 8 bases, and the junction held 17 bases outside the gene matches. CDR3 size: 17 residues. Germline-derived CDR1 and CDR2 are MDHEN and SYDVKM. CDR3 sequence reads: CASSTLPPGGLGEKLFF. In DNA form, the CDR3 reads TGTGCCAGCAGTACCTTACCCCCAGGGGGGCTCGGCGAAAAACTGTTTTTT.

V is TRBV28 and J is TRBJ1-4; D gene ambiguous. Germline CDR1 reads MDHEN; CDR2 reads SYDVKM. The length of the CDR3 is 13 residues. V lost 6 bases to trimming and J lost 7 bases, with 12 bases between them. CDR3 DNA: TGTGCCAGCAGCCCTCCCCACGGTGAAAAACTGTTTTTT. Amino acid sequence: CASSPPHGEKLFF.

The CDR3 nucleotides are TGTGCCAGCAGTGAAGCGGCGGGGCCCACCGGGGAGCTGTTTTTT. This codes for CASSEAAGPTGELFF. The chain links TRBV2 to TRBJ2-2; maybe TRBD2 (6 bases). There are 15 residues in the CDR3. CDR1 is SNHLY and CDR2 is FYNNEI in the germline V gene. Deletions cut 0 bases from V and 4 bases from J, with 9 bases between.

The rearrangement links TRBV12-3 or TRBV12-4 to TRBJ1-1; the match to TRBD1 covers 7 bases. Germline trimming cut 7 bases from V and 8 bases from J; bases unmatched to any gene: 4. The CDR3 loop spans 11 amino acids. In nucleotides, the CDR3 is TGTGCCAGCACCTTACAGGGGGAAGCTTTCTTT. Translating it yields CASTLQGEAFF.

The V gene is TRBV23-1, the J gene TRBJ1-2, with TRBD1 matching 8 bases. TRBV23-1 is given ORF status, its function remaining uncertain. There are 16 residues in the CDR3. V gave up 6 bases and J gave up 7 bases; unmatched junction bases: 16. The CDR3 DNA sequence: TGCGCCAGCAGCCGCCACAGTAGGACAGGGTTTTTTGGCTACACCTTC. It translates to CASSRHSRTGFFGYTF.

The chain joins TRBV28 to TRBJ2-5; D is perhaps TRBD1 (6 bases). Trimming cost V 4 bases and J 9 bases, with 15 bases left between them. The CDR3 runs 13 residues. Looked up from germline, CDR1 is MDHEN and CDR2 is SYDVKM. The CDR3 DNA sequence: TGTGCCAGCAGTTCGGGACCAGCAGGGGCCCAGTACTTC. This sequence encodes CASSSGPAGAQYF.

The chain carries TRBV25-1 and TRBJ2-7; 7 bases map to TRBD2. The CDR3 covers 14 residues. Unmatched junction bases numbered 6, after V lost 5 bases and J lost 2 bases. Looked up from germline, CDR1 is MGHDK and CDR2 is SYGVNS. CDR3 coding DNA: TGTGCCAGCAGTCCCTGGGCGGGAGCCTACGAGCAGTACTTC. Translation: CASSPWAGAYEQYF.

This clone was detected once. The chain is built from TRBV7-6 and TRBJ2-3, with 10 positions matching TRBD2. Trimming removed 1 base from V and 5 bases from J; junction bases left unmatched: 9. CDR3 length: 17 amino acids. Germline assignment: CDR1 SGHVS and CDR2 FNYEAQ. The CDR3 nucleotides read TGTGCCAGCAGCTTAGTGGCTAGCGGGAGTCGGAGAGATACGCAGTATTTT. Protein product: CASSLVASGSRRDTQYF.

This clone was seen a single time. This chain links TRBV3-1 (or the pseudogene TRBV3-2) with TRBJ1-5, with D maybe TRBD1 (5 bases). CDR1 and CDR2 (germline): LGHDT, YNNKEL (reference sequence). Trimming shortened V by 7 bases and J by 5 bases, and 15 bases separated the two germline ends. There are 14 residues in the CDR3. In DNA form, the CDR3 reads TGTGCCAGCACCAACCGGGGGGGGGATCAGCCCCAGCATTTT. Amino acids: CASTNRGGDQPQHF.

The CDR3 DNA sequence: TGTGCCAGTACCGGGGGGGCAGGGGCCAAAACCGAGACCCAGTACTTC. Its protein product is CASTGGAGAKTETQYF. The V gene is TRBV19, the J gene TRBJ2-5, with TRBD2 matching 8 bases. This CDR3 region has 16 residues. Per the germline V gene, CDR1 is LNHDA and CDR2 is SQIVND (reference sequence). The ends lost 7 bases at V and 5 bases at J; junction bases unmatched: 15. The full variable domain, completed using reference TRBV19 and TRBJ2-5, is DGGITQSPKYLFRKEGQNVTLSCEQNLNHDAMYWYRQDPGQGLRLIYYSQIVNDFQKGDIAEGYSVSREKKESFPLTVTSAQKNPTAFYLCASTGGAGAKTETQYFGPGTRLLVL.

This clone is a singleton in its sample. J is TRBJ2-1 and V is TRBV28; D perhaps matches TRBD2 (6 bases). CDR3 length equals 15 residues. V gave up 6 bases and J gave up 5 bases, with 17 bases separating them. Per germline, CDR1 MDHEN and CDR2 SYDVKM. CDR3 sequence (DNA): TGTGCCAGCAGGATGGCGGGGACCTCTGACAATGAGCAGTTCTTC. This codes for CASRMAGTSDNEQFF.